A single sample gave rise to the 9 T cell receptor beta chains below, sequenced in a study of blood T cells in healthy people across ages. Primed by a sample-barcoded 5' primer and a J-beta primer mix, a second PCR proceeded for about 6 to 12 cycles. TCRdb reprocessed the 5' RACE reads via MiXCR and lists one record per CDR3 protein. Among some 1,800,000 distinct CDR3 sequences listed, roughly two fifths were seen once. The sample was blood. These receptors came from a human donor in good health.

The chain employs TRBV5-1 and TRBJ2-4; 15 bases line up with TRBD2. This CDR3 is built from 22 residues. CDR1 and CDR2 (germline): SGHRS, YFSETQ. V was clipped by 4 bases and J by 3 bases; unmatched bases: 20. CDR3 bases: TGCGCCAGCAGCCCGGATCCGGGACTAGCGGGGGGACACCGCCGGGTCAAAAACATTCAGTACTTC. The encoded protein is CASSPDPGLAGGHRRVKNIQYF.

This clonotype came up a few times. The CDR3 loop is CASSAGHGYGYTF. The CDR3 coding sequence is TGTGCCAGCAGCGCAGGGCACGGCTATGGCTACACCTTC. This rearrangement joins TRBV6-4 to TRBJ1-2, with D possibly being TRBD1 (5 bases). Germline V gene lookup returns CDR1 MRHNA and CDR2 SNTAGT. The CDR3 has 13 residues. Trimming took off 6 bases at V and 4 bases at J, with 12 bases between the two ends.

The chain employs TRBV12-3 or TRBV12-4 and TRBJ2-5; D is perhaps TRBD1 (6 bases). Trimming took off 7 bases at V and 14 bases at J, with 26 bases between the two ends. This CDR3 is 14 amino acids long. The CDR3 loop reads CASTQKSGVVEHYF. The DNA of the CDR3 is TGTGCCAGCACCCAGAAATCAGGGGTGGTTGAGCACTACTTC.

The V and J genes are TRBV28 and TRBJ2-1, with D tentatively TRBD1 (8 bases). CDR1 is MDHEN, CDR2 SYDVKM, per germline. Trimming took off 6 bases at V and 7 bases at J, with 19 bases between the two ends. CDR3 length: 15 residues. CDR3: CASRTTGGGLNEQFF. In DNA form, the CDR3 reads TGTGCCAGCAGAACTACAGGGGGGGGTTTGAATGAGCAGTTCTTC.

This sequence joins TRBV10-3 and TRBJ1-1, with D hard to call. This CDR3 has 13 amino acids. The V gene's germline CDR1 is ENHRY and CDR2 SYGVKD. Trimming left V 3 bases short and J 2 bases short, with 7 bases between. The CDR3, as DNA: TGTGCCATCAGTGATGAGGGTAACACTGAAGCTTTCTTT. Translating gives CAISDEGNTEAFF.

This clonotype was observed many times. J is TRBJ2-1 and V is TRBV5-1, with D maybe TRBD1 (6 bases). Germline V gene sequence: CDR1 SGHRS, CDR2 YFSETQ. The V and J ends lost 0 bases and 4 bases respectively, with 8 bases between them. The CDR3 has 14 amino acids. The CDR3 DNA reads TGCGCCAGCAGCTTGGGACAGGATTACAATGAGCAGTTCTTC. It yields the protein CASSLGQDYNEQFF.

This clonotype was seen repeatedly, ten times or more. CDR3 DNA sequence: TGTGCCAGCAGTTACTACGACGCAGGAGAGACCCAGTACTTC. This encodes CASSYYDAGETQYF. The J gene is TRBJ2-5, the V gene TRBV6-2 or TRBV6-3; no reliable D call. The CDR3 runs 14 residues. Trimming stripped 1 base from V and 4 bases from J, with 10 bases between. From germline, CDR1 is MNHEY and CDR2 SVGEGT.

This clonotype was observed a few times. The chain is built from TRBV5-6 and TRBJ2-7, with D perhaps assigned TRBD1 or TRBD2 (5 bases each). The CDR3 runs to 15 residues. Germline V lookup: CDR1 SGHDT, CDR2 YYEEEE. The V end lost 3 bases, the J end lost 3 bases, and 16 bases lay between the germline ends. The CDR3 DNA sequence: TGTGCCAGCAGCTCGGACAAGGGGACCCTCTACGAGCAGTACTTC. Its translation: CASSSDKGTLYEQYF.

The CDR3 spells CAISPTSDTQYF. CDR3 in DNA: TGTGCCATCAGTCCTACTTCGGATACGCAGTATTTT. The chain couples TRBV10-3 to TRBJ2-3; no firm D call. V was trimmed by 5 bases and J by 6 bases, leaving 9 bases between them. The V gene's germline CDR1 is ENHRY and CDR2 SYGVKD. The CDR3 runs to 12 residues.